This T cell receptor (beta chain) came from a study of CD8 T cells in ankylosing spondylitis. TCRdb re-derived calls from the 5' RACE reads in MiXCR, one entry per CDR3 protein. This table has fewer than 250,000 distinct CDR3 sequences, about 10% appearing once. The receptor was isolated from a male donor with ankylosing spondylitis or in good health (not recorded which). Sequencing input: blood, either unsorted or a sorted T cell fraction (not recorded which).

CDR3 loop: CASSPKGPRQETQYF. In nucleotides, the CDR3 is TGTGCCAGCAGCCCCAAGGGTCCCAGACAAGAGACCCAGTACTTC. This rearrangement joins TRBV7-8 to TRBJ2-5; D gene uncertain. The CDR3 sequence is 15 residues long. Germline V lookup: CDR1 SGHVS, CDR2 FQNEAQ. Trimming took 5 bases from V and 2 from J, leaving 15 bases between them.